Listed below are T cell receptor beta chains from one sample, sequenced in a study of shared clonotypes between healthy human individuals. Measured with immunoSEQ multiplex PCR; TCRdb has only the in-frame clones, and not every one. The sample includes about 680,000 clones, 92% of them seen just once. Material for sequencing was naive CD8+ T cells sorted from blood. The receptors stem from a man aged 25-40 years in good health. Each CDR3 is given with its conserved first and last residue. D genes are given only for firm matches. Expanded clones get a size class; other rows say once, few or many, or leave the size out.

abundance	d_gene	v_gene	j_gene	CDR3aa	CDR3nt
.	.	TRBV11-2	TRBJ2-1	CASSSVQDEQFF	TGTGCCAGCAGCTCCGTACAGGATGAGCAGTTCTTC
.	.	TRBV4-3	TRBJ2-6	CASSQDDGTGANVLTF	TGCGCCAGCAGCCAAGATGATGGAACTGGGGCCAACGTCCTGACTTTC
.	.	TRBV7-2	TRBJ2-1	CASSLRRFREQFF	TGTGCCAGCAGCTTAAGGCGGTTTCGAGAGCAGTTCTTC
few	.	TRBV19	TRBJ1-4	CASRSRRVGVNEKLFF	TGTGCCAGTAGAAGTAGGCGGGTTGGGGTTAATGAAAAACTGTTTTTT
.	.	TRBV27	TRBJ1-1	CASRSMDSRSKAFF	TGTGCCAGCAGATCAATGGACAGCCGAAGTAAAGCTTTCTTT
few	.	TRBV18	TRBJ2-7	CASSPQGQTYEQYF	TGTGCCAGCTCACCACAAGGACAGACCTACGAGCAGTACTTC
.	.	TRBV6-1	TRBJ1-2	CASSFGSVYGYTF	TGTGCCAGCAGCTTTGGCAGCGTCTATGGCTACACCTTC
once	.	TRBV29-1	TRBJ2-1	CSAVLGAHEQFF	TGCAGCGCTGTCCTCGGGGCGCATGAGCAGTTCTTC
.	.	TRBV5-4	TRBJ2-3	CASSLRGAGKDTQYF	TGTGCCAGCAGCTTGAGGGGGGCAGGGAAGGATACGCAGTATTTT
.	TRBD2	TRBV4-1	TRBJ2-1	CASSQSFLADSYNEQFF	TGCGCCAGCAGCCAATCTTTTCTAGCGGACTCCTACAATGAGCAGTTCTTC
.	.	TRBV27	TRBJ1-5	CASSPQPTESNQPQHF	TGTGCCAGCAGTCCGCAACCGACAGAGTCGAATCAGCCCCAGCATTTT
few	.	TRBV10-2	TRBJ2-7	CASSDHEQYF	TGCGCCAGCAGTGACCACGAGCAGTACTTC
.	.	TRBV6-6	TRBJ1-5	CASSSLEGFQPQHF	TGTGCCAGCAGTAGCCTCGAGGGGTTCCAGCCCCAGCATTTT
.	.	TRBV9	TRBJ1-3	CASSETGLAGNTIYF	TGTGCCAGCAGTGAAACAGGGTTGGCTGGAAACACCATATATTTT
once	.	TRBV7-6	TRBJ1-1	CASSLAYPSGEAFF	TGTGCCAGCAGCTTAGCATATCCCAGCGGCGAGGCTTTCTTT
.	.	TRBV27	TRBJ2-7	CASSWLTRYLYEQYF	TGTGCCAGCAGTTGGCTTACACGCTACCTCTACGAGCAGTACTTC
.	.	TRBV27	TRBJ2-1	CASHEAFYNEQFF	TGTGCCAGCCATGAGGCATTCTACAATGAGCAGTTCTTC
once	.	TRBV27	TRBJ2-7	CASRRGYEQYF	TGTGCCAGCAGGAGAGGATACGAGCAGTACTTC
few	.	TRBV29-1	TRBJ1-2	CSVGPDLSRVDYGYTF	TGCAGCGTGGGCCCCGATTTAAGCAGGGTGGACTATGGCTACACCTTC
.	.	TRBV9	TRBJ2-1	CASTPLRSYEQFF	TGTGCCAGCACACCCCTCCGATCCTATGAGCAGTTCTTC
.	.	TRBV6-5	TRBJ2-5	CASSYSADIRETQYF	TGTGCCAGCAGTTACTCAGCGGACATAAGGGAGACCCAGTACTTC
.	.	TRBV7-9	TRBJ1-3	CASSKRTSGNTIYF	TGTGCCAGCAGCAAAAGGACCTCTGGAAACACCATATATTTT
.	.	TRBV13	TRBJ2-3	CASSWSEQGRSTDTQYF	TGTGCCAGCAGCTGGTCTGAACAGGGCCGGAGCACAGATACGCAGTATTTT
.	.	TRBV7-9	TRBJ2-7	CASSLVESPYEQYF	TGTGCCAGCAGCTTAGTCGAGTCTCCCTACGAGCAGTACTTC
once	TRBD2	TRBV29-1	TRBJ2-1	CSVEGLAGGPKYNEQFF	TGCAGCGTGGAAGGGCTAGCGGGAGGGCCGAAATACAATGAGCAGTTCTTC
.	.	TRBV27	TRBJ2-5	CASGELGETQYF	TGTGCCAGCGGGGAGCTGGGAGAGACCCAGTACTTC
.	TRBD2	TRBV6-4	TRBJ2-5	CASSDSTAGLEGTQYF	TGTGCCAGCAGTGACTCGACGGCCGGACTAGAAGGGACCCAGTACTTC
.	TRBD2	TRBV2	TRBJ2-1	CASSAVPWREDLKEQFF	TGTGCCAGCAGTGCCGTTCCCTGGCGGGAGGACCTTAAGGAGCAGTTCTTC
.	.	TRBV7-9	TRBJ2-5	CASSWGELETQYF	TGTGCCAGCAGCTGGGGGGAATTGGAGACCCAGTACTTC
.	.	TRBV9	TRBJ2-7	CASSASGRGWTDEQYF	TGTGCCAGCAGCGCATCAGGGCGAGGGTGGACGGACGAGCAGTACTTC
.	.	TRBV7-9	TRBJ1-4	CASSLSSREKLFF	TGTGCCAGCAGCCTAAGCTCACGCGAAAAACTGTTTTTT
.	TRBD2	TRBV27	TRBJ2-4	CASSLWTSGSSIQYF	TGTGCCAGCAGTTTGTGGACTAGCGGCTCGAGCATTCAGTACTTC
.	.	TRBV9	TRBJ2-7	CASSVAQRSEQYF	TGTGCCAGCAGCGTAGCCCAGCGTTCCGAGCAGTACTTC
.	TRBD1	TRBV10-3	TRBJ2-7	CATGTAYEQYF	TGTGCCACAGGGACAGCCTACGAGCAGTACTTC
.	TRBD1	TRBV5-8	TRBJ2-3	CASSVGTASTDTQYF	TGTGCCAGCAGCGTCGGGACAGCAAGCACAGATACGCAGTATTTT
.	TRBD2	TRBV7-9	TRBJ2-5	CASSSGLGLAAHQETQYF	TGTGCCAGCAGCTCCGGACTGGGACTAGCGGCCCACCAAGAGACCCAGTACTTC
.	.	TRBV28	TRBJ2-5	CASSPDPSSAETQYF	TGTGCCAGCAGCCCCGACCCCTCGAGTGCCGAGACCCAGTACTTC